This T cell receptor beta chain was documented in a study of blood T cell repertoires in COVID-19. Per the study methods: It was from reference gene primer amplification that nucleated cell counts were estimated. Profiled with immunoSEQ multiplex PCR; TCRdb holds only in-frame clones, not every one. V and J calls and clone size are given by that table; D and trimming were obtained from the DNA. Of 250,000 or so clones listed, roughly 84% are singletons. In germline, CDR1 is SNHLY, CDR2 FYNNEI. V shed 4 bases and J 2 bases; nucleotides not matched to a gene: 6. This CDR3 has 15 residues. The clonotype was recovered from a man aged 35 to 55 who had recovered from COVID-19. The chain couples TRBV2 to TRBJ2-5, with 8 bases aligning to TRBD2. Sequencing was done on a sample of peripheral blood. Here the CDR3 DNA reads TGTGCCAGCAGTGGACGACTAGCGCTACAAGAGACCCAGTACTTC. Translation gives CASSGRLALQETQYF.